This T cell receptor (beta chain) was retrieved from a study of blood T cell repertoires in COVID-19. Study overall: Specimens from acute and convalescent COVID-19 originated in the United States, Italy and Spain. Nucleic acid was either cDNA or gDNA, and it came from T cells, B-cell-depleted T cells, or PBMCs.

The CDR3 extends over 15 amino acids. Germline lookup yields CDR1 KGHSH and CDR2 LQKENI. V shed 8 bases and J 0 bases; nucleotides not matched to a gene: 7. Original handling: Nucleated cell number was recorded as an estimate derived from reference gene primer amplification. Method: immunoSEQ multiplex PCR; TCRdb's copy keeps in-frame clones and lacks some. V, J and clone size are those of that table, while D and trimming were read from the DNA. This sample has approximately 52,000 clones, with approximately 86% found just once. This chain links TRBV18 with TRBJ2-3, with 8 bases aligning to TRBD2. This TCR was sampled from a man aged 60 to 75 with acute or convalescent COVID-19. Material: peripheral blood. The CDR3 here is CASAAGTRSTDTQYF. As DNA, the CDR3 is TGTGCCAGCGCAGCCGGGACTAGAAGCACAGATACGCAGTATTTT.